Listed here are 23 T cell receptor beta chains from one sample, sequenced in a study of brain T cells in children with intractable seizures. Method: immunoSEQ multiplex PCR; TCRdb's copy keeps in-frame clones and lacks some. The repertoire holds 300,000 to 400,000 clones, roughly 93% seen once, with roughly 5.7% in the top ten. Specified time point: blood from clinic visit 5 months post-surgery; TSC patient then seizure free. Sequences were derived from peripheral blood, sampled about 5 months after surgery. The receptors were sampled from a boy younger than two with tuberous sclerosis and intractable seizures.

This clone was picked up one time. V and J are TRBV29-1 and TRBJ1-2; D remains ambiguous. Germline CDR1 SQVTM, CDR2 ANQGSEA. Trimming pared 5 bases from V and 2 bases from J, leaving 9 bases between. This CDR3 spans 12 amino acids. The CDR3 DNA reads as TGCAGCGTTTTGCCCTCAAACTATGGCTACACCTTC. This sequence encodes CSVLPSNYGYTF.

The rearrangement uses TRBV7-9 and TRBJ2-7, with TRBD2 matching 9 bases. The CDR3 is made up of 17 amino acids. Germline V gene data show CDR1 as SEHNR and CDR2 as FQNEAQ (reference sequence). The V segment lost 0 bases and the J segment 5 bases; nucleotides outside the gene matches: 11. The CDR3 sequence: CASSLAAARGGWDEQYF. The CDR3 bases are TGTGCCAGCAGCTTAGCAGCGGCGCGGGGGGGCTGGGACGAGCAGTACTTC.

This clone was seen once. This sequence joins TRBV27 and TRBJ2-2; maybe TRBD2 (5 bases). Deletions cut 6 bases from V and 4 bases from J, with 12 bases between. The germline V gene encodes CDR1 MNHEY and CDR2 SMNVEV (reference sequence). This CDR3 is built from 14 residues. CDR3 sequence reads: CASSRRTATGELFF. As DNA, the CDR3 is TGTGCCAGCAGCCGTCGGACTGCCACCGGGGAGCTGTTTTTT.

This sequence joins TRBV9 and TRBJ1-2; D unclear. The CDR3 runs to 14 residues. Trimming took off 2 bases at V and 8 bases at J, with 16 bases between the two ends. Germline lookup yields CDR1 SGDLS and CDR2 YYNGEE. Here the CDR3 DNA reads TGTGCCAGCAGCGTCTCCCCTAGTGGGGAAGGCTACACCTTC. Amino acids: CASSVSPSGEGYTF.

CDR3 loop: CASSAGRQDHTEAFF. For the CDR3, the DNA is TGTGCCAGCAGCGCGGGACGGCAGGACCACACTGAAGCTTTCTTT. The chain carries TRBV7-9 and TRBJ1-1, with D possibly TRBD1 on 5 matching bases. Germline V gives CDR1 SEHNR, CDR2 FQNEAQ (reference sequence). This CDR3 has 15 residues. With 5 bases removed from V and 3 bases from J, the gap between germline ends came to 16 bases.

The CDR3: CASRTTGNEQYF. In DNA form, the CDR3 reads TGTGCCAGCAGGACGACAGGGAACGAGCAGTACTTC. The rearrangement uses TRBV13 and TRBJ2-7; 7 positions agree with TRBD1. The length of the CDR3 is 12 residues. V shed 6 bases and J 5 bases; nucleotides not matched to a gene: 4. Germline V gives CDR1 PRHDT, CDR2 FYEKMQ (reference sequence).

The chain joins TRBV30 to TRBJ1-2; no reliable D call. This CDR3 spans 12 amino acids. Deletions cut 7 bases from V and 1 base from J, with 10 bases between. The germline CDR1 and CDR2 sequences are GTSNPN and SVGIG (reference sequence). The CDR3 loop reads CAYSRLNYGYTF. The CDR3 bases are TGTGCCTACAGTCGTCTTAACTATGGCTACACCTTC.

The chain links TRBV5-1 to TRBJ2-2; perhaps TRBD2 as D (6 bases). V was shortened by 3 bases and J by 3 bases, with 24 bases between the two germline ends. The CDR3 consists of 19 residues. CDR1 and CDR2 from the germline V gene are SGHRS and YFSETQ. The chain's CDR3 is CASSSRVVGGTIDTGELFF. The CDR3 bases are TGCGCCAGCAGCTCGAGAGTGGTTGGGGGGACGATAGACACCGGGGAGCTGTTTTTT.

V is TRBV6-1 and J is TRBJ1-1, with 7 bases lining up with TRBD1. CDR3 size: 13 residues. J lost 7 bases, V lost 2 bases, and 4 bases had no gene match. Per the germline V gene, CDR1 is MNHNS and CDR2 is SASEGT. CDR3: CASSETRGYEAFF. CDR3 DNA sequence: TGTGCCAGCAGTGAAACCAGGGGGTATGAAGCTTTCTTT.

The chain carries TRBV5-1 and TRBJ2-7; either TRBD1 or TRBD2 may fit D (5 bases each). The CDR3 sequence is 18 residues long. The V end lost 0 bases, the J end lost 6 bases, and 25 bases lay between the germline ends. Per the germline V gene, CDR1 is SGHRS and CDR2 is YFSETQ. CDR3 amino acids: CASSLVPPGTFLSPEQYF. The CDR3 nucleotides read TGCGCCAGCAGCTTGGTACCCCCCGGGACCTTCTTGTCCCCCGAGCAGTACTTC.

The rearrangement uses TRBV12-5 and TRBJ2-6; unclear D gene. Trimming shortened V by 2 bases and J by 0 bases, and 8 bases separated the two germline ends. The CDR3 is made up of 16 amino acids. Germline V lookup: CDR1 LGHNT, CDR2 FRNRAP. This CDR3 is CASGLTYSSGANVLTF. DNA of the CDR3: TGTGCTAGTGGTTTGACTTATAGCTCTGGGGCCAACGTCCTGACTTTC.

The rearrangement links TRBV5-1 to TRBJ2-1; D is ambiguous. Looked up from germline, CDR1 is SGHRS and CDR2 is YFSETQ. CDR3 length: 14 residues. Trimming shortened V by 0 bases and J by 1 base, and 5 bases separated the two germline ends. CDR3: CASSLEGSYNEQFF. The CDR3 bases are TGCGCCAGCAGCTTGGAGGGTTCCTACAATGAGCAGTTCTTC.

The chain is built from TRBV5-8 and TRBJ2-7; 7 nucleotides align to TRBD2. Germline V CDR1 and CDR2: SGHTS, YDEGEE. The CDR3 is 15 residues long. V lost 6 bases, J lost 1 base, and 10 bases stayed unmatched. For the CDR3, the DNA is TGTGCCAGCAACCCGGGAGGCTATAGGTCCTACGAGCAGTACTTC. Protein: CASNPGGYRSYEQYF.

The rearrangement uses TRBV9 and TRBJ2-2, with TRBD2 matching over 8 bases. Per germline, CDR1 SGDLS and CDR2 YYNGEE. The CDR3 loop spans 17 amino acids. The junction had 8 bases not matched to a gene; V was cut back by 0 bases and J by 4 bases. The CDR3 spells CASSVEPSGGSTGELFF. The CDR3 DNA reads TGTGCCAGCAGCGTAGAGCCCAGCGGGGGTAGCACCGGGGAGCTGTTTTTT.

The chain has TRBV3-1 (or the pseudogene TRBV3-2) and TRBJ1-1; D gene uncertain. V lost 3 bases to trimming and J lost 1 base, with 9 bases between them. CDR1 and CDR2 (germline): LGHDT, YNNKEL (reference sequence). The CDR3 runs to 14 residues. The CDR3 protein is CASSHTDGNTEAFF. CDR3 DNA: TGTGCCAGCAGCCACACGGACGGGAACACTGAAGCTTTCTTT.

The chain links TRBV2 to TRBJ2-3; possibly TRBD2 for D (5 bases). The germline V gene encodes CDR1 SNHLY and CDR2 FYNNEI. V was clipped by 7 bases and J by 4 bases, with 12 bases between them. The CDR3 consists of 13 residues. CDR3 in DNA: TGTGCCAGCACCCAGAGGGTACCAGATACGCAGTATTTT. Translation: CASTQRVPDTQYF.

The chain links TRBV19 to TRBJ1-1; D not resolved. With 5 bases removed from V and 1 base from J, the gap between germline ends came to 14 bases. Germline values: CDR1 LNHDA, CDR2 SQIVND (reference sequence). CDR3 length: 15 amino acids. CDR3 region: CASSPIVHPNTEAFF. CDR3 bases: TGTGCCAGTAGTCCGATTGTTCACCCGAACACTGAAGCTTTCTTT.

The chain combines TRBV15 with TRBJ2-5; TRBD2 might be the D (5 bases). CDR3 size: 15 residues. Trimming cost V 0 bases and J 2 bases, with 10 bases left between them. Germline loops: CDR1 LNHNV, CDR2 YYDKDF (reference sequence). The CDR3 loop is CATSRDRRVQETQYF. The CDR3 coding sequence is TGTGCCACCAGCAGAGATAGGCGGGTGCAAGAGACCCAGTACTTC. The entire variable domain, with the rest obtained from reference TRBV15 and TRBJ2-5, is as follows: DAMVIQNPRYQVTQFGKPVTLSCSQTLNHNVMYWYQQKSSQAPKLLFHYYDKDFNNEADTPDNFQSRRPNTSFCFLDIRSPGLGDTAMYLCATSRDRRVQETQYFGPGTRLLVL.

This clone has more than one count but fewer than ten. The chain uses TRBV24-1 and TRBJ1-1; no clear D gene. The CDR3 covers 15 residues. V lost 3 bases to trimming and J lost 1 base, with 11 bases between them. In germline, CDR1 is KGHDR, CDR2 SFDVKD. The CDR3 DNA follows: TGTGCCACCAGTGATGCTGGGAGGCAGAACACTGAAGCTTTCTTT. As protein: CATSDAGRQNTEAFF.

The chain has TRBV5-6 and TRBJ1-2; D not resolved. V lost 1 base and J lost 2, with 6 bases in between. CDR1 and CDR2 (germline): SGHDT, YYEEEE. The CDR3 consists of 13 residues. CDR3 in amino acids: CASSLPQNYGYTF. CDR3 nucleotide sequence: TGTGCCAGCAGCTTGCCCCAGAACTATGGCTACACCTTC.

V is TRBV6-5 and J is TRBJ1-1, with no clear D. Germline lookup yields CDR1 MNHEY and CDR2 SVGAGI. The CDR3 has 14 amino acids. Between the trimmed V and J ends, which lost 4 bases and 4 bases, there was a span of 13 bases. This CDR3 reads CASSSRSPATEAFF. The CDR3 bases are TGTGCCAGCAGTTCCCGGTCCCCGGCCACTGAAGCTTTCTTT.

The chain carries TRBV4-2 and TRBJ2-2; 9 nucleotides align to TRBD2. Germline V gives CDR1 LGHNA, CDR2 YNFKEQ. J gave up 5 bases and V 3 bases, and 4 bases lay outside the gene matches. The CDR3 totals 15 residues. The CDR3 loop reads CASSHGGGETGELFF. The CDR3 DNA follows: TGTGCCAGCAGCCACGGCGGGGGGGAGACCGGGGAGCTGTTTTTT.

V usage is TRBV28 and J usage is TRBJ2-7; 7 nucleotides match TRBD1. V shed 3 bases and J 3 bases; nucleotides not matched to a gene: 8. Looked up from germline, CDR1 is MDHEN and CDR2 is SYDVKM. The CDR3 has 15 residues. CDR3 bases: TGTGCCAGCAGTTTTAGGGACAGTCTGTTCTACGAGCAGTACTTC. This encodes CASSFRDSLFYEQYF. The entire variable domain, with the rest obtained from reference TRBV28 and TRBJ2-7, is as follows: DVKVTQSSRYLVKRTGEKVFLECVQDMDHENMFWYRQDPGLGLRLIYFSYDVKMKEKGDIPEGYSVSREKKERFSLILESASTNQTSMYLCASSFRDSLFYEQYFGPGTRLTVT.